The T cell receptor beta chain under discussion was sequenced for a study of neurological immune-mediated disorders. TCRdb reprocessed the 5' RACE reads with MiXCR, giving one entry per CDR3 protein. The sample carries about 26,000 distinct CDR3 sequences, 3% to 3.5% recorded once. Stored at -80 C, 2 million PBMCs were the source of the unsorted libraries. Regarding the study as a whole: Phylogenetic grouping placed 18 of 34 multiple sclerosis patients' repertoires in one related-CDR3 cluster, a possible signature.

Ten or more counts support this clonotype. Its antigen is not identified. Looked up from germline, CDR1 is ENHRY and CDR2 is SYGVKD. Trimming left V 0 bases short and J 4 bases short, with 12 bases between. There are 15 residues in the CDR3. This rearrangement joins TRBV10-3 to TRBJ1-1, with D unresolved. Input material: PBMCs. The receptor was derived from a woman aged 25 to 39 with multiple sclerosis. CDR3 loop: CAISESELMGTEAFF. DNA of the CDR3: TGTGCCATCAGTGAGTCGGAATTAATGGGCACTGAAGCTTTCTTT.